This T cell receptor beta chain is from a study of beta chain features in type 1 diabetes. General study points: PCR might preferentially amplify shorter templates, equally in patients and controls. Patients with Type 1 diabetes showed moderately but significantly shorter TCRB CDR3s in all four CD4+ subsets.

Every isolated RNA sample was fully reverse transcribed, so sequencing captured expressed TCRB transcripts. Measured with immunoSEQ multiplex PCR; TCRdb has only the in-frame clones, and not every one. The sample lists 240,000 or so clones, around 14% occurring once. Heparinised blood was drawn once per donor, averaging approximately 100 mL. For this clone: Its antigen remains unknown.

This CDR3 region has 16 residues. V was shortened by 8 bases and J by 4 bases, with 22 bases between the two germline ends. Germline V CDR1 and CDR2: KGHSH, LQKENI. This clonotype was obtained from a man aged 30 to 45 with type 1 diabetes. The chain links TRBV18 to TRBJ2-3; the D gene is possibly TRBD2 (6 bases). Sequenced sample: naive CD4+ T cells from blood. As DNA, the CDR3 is TGTGCCAGCGACCAGTACTCTGGGACTGACGCAGATACGCAGTATTTT. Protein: CASDQYSGTDADTQYF.